This TCR beta chain was sequenced in a study of post-analysis software for immune sequencing data (dated by TCRdb to the mid-2010s). Study-level background: Relapsing-remitting, secondary progressive and progressive-relapsing multiple sclerosis were recorded as disease courses, and subtype annotation was lacking for some patients. The patient repertoires were compared against 10 to 12 previously published healthy control repertoires obtained from donors aged about 6 to 26 years. A subset of samples was prepared in parallel using single-end sample barcoding, then pooled and co-amplified after Illumina adapter ligation.

This clonotype showed up just a few times. Its specific antigen is unknown. Qualities for individual bases were not recorded, and no much larger clone is one base off. To demonstrate the VDJtools post-analysis software, the study profiled TCR beta repertoires from the peripheral blood of about 13 young patients with multiple sclerosis. The multiple sclerosis patients were children and adolescents between roughly 6 and 16 years of age. General study outcomes and caveats: The multiple sclerosis patient group was slightly younger than the control group. Compared with controls, multiple sclerosis patients had significantly lower normalized Chao1 diversity, a finding suggesting substantial peripheral T-cell clonal expansion. Strong co-clustering of samples prepared in the same batch was shown by direct clustering with F measure, prompting a batch-effect correction. Four to six TRBV segments, including TRBV5-6, TRBV5-1 and TRBV20-1, were significantly more frequent in patients than controls.

The library was made by PCR. TCRdb lists the instrument as Illumina HiSeq 2500. To reduce PCR and sequencing biases, unique molecular identifiers were incorporated into the TCR beta cDNA libraries. About 500,000 cDNA molecules were obtained for every 1 to 10 million input T cells, so each molecule roughly corresponded to one T cell. The patient libraries were prepared and sequenced with the same protocol used for the earlier healthy control dataset. Within a given batch, samples were prepared together, multiplexed and sequenced on the same HiSeq lane. The original pipeline was this. MIGEC handled the raw barcoded reads, throwing out single-read molecular identifier groups before consensus assembly and CDR3 extraction. Clonotype tables were post-analysed with VDJtools, normalizing diversity by down-sampling all datasets to the smallest sample size. Repertoire overlap clustering matched CDR3 amino acid but not nucleotide sequences to correct batch-related cross-sample contamination. TCRdb applied fastp at Q25 and MiXCR to the public reads, then kept only in-frame beta chains. Rows merge per CDR3 protein into single entries with the most common DNA and genes. For this entry, the V and J calls and clone size follow TCRdb and not the study's own pipeline. In all, the sample holds 400,000 to 500,000 distinct CDR3 sequences, and about 39% of those were seen once. The ten largest make up approximately 7.6% of the sample.

From the germline V gene, CDR1 is SGHDT and CDR2 is YYEEEE. The CDR3 contains 11 residues, cysteine and phenylalanine counted. The sequence is cut down to CDR3 DNA, 33 bases in frame from base 1. The germline ends are 11 bases apart after V is trimmed by 3 bases and J by 10 bases. The material sequenced was blood. This sequence originates from a girl aged 2-10 years with multiple sclerosis. The rearranged chain carries TRBV5-6 and TRBJ2-7, and TRBD2 may be the D gene, going by 5 matching bases. This receptor carries the CDR3 CASSWGGLQYF. The DNA sequence is as follows: TGTGCCAGCAGCTGGGGTGGACTCCAGTACTTC.